Below, 24 T cell receptor beta chains from the same sample are listed, as sequenced in a study of Ad26.COV2.S vaccination and SARS-CoV-2 variants. Treatment: around 19 received Ad26.COV2.S at low or high dose, single or two shots; five or six received placebo; per-sample allocation not given. Sampling was done on day 63 after the first vaccine or placebo injection. Profiling relied on immunoSEQ multiplex PCR, and the TCRdb table lists in-frame clones only, not all of them. The table records around 300,000 clones, about nine tenths of them present only once. Sequencing used peripheral blood, obtained in a trial of Ad26.COV2.S vaccine versus placebo. These receptor sequences come from a person between 18 and 60 years old who received the Ad26.COV2.S COVID-19 vaccine or a placebo.

As DNA, the CDR3 is TGTGCCAGCAGCCCCCGCGACGCTTTTTCCTCAACCCCTCTAGTACTCACCTTC. It translates to CASSPRDAFSSTPLVLTF. The V call is TRBV3-1 (or the pseudogene TRBV3-2), the J call TRBJ1-2; D is undetermined. V lost 4 bases to trimming and J lost 13 bases, with 34 bases between them. The CDR3 runs to 18 residues. CDR1 and CDR2 (germline): LGHDT, YNNKEL (reference sequence).

The V gene is TRBV3-1 (or the pseudogene TRBV3-2), the J gene TRBJ1-6, with 7 positions matching TRBD1. V lost 1 base to trimming and J lost 8 bases; unmatched junction nucleotides: 5. The CDR3 runs 15 residues. Per germline, CDR1 LGHDT and CDR2 YNNKEL (reference sequence). CDR3: CASSQAGTDDSPLHF. DNA for the CDR3: TGTGCCAGCAGCCAAGCAGGGACAGATGATTCACCCCTCCACTTT.

The rearrangement joins TRBV7-2 to TRBJ2-3, with TRBD1 identical over 7 bases. The germline CDR1 and CDR2 sequences are SGHTA and FQGNSA. The CDR3 length is 16 residues. V shed 5 bases, J shed 4 bases, and the junction held 12 bases outside the gene matches. CDR3 DNA: TGTGCCAGCAGCCCACGATGGACAGGCAAGGCAGATACGCAGTATTTT. Residues: CASSPRWTGKADTQYF.

This CDR3 reads CASSQVRSSGSLGSSYNEQFF. The DNA for the CDR3 is TGTGCCAGCAGCCAAGTACGGTCTAGCGGGAGTCTGGGGAGCTCCTACAATGAGCAGTTCTTC. The V gene is TRBV3-1 (or the pseudogene TRBV3-2), the J gene TRBJ2-1; 10 bases fit TRBD2. Germline V gene data show CDR1 as LGHDT and CDR2 as YNNKEL (reference sequence). The V segment lost 1 base and the J segment 0 bases; nucleotides outside the gene matches: 15. This CDR3 is 21 amino acids long.

V is TRBV28 and J is TRBJ1-1; D is ambiguous. The V gene's germline CDR1 is MDHEN and CDR2 SYDVKM. CDR3 length equals 13 residues. V gave up 1 base and J gave up 1 base, with 4 bases separating them. CDR3 residues: CASSLLANTEAFF. DNA for the CDR3: TGTGCCAGCAGTTTATTGGCGAACACTGAAGCTTTCTTT.

The V gene is TRBV5-1, the J gene TRBJ2-3, with unresolved D. V was shortened by 6 bases and J by 2 bases, with 7 bases between the two germline ends. CDR1 is SGHRS and CDR2 is YFSETQ in the germline V gene. The CDR3 has 12 amino acids. In DNA form, the CDR3 reads TGCGCCAGCACGCCCAACACAGATACGCAGTATTTT. Translation gives CASTPNTDTQYF.

The table lists this clone with a few counts. The gene calls are TRBV2 and TRBJ2-1; 12 nucleotides align to TRBD1. V gave up 5 bases and J gave up 4 bases; unmatched junction bases: 3. The CDR3 has 15 amino acids. Looked up from germline, CDR1 is SNHLY and CDR2 is FYNNEI. The CDR3: CASSRGQGAYNEQFF. In DNA form, the CDR3 reads TGTGCCAGCAGTAGGGGACAGGGGGCGTACAATGAGCAGTTCTTC.

This clone was picked up one time. The rearrangement joins TRBV7-9 to TRBJ2-7; TRBD1 is a possible D gene (5 bases). V was pared by 0 bases and J by 0 bases, with 6 bases between. This CDR3 spans 14 amino acids. Germline V gives CDR1 SEHNR, CDR2 FQNEAQ (reference sequence). The CDR3 loop reads CASSLAGHSYEQYF. CDR3 bases: TGTGCCAGCAGCTTAGCGGGGCACTCCTACGAGCAGTACTTC. The entire variable domain, with the rest obtained from reference TRBV7-9 and TRBJ2-7, is as follows: DTGVSQNPRHKITKRGQNVTFRCDPISEHNRLYWYRQTLGQGPEFLTYFQNEAQLEKSRLLSDRFSAERPKGSFSTLEIQRTEQGDSAMYLCASSLAGHSYEQYFGPGTRLTVT.

The J gene is TRBJ2-1, the V gene TRBV7-9; D could derive from TRBD1 or TRBD2 (5 bases each). V shed 5 bases and J shed 7 bases, with 15 bases lying between them. The CDR3 has 14 amino acids. Germline V gene sequence: CDR1 SEHNR, CDR2 FQNEAQ (reference sequence). CDR3 nucleotides: TGTGCCAGCAGCCCTGAGGGGAACCGGAATGAGCAGTTCTTC. Protein product: CASSPEGNRNEQFF.

DNA of the CDR3: TGTGCCAGCAGTTACTCGATCGGCTCTGGGGCCAACGTCCTGACTTTC. Protein sequence: CASSYSIGSGANVLTF. This chain links TRBV6-2 or TRBV6-3 with TRBJ2-6; D remains unclear. From germline, CDR1 is MNHEY and CDR2 SVGEGT. This CDR3 is built from 16 residues. Trimming cost V 0 bases and J 0 bases, with 6 bases left between them.

There are a few counts of this clone. This rearrangement joins TRBV9 to TRBJ2-1; D call uncertain. The length of the CDR3 is 17 residues. Germline loops: CDR1 SGDLS, CDR2 YYNGEE. The V end was cut by 0 bases, the J end by 2 bases, with 15 bases between. This chain's CDR3 is CASSVVPGVQAYNEQFF. The CDR3 nucleotides are TGTGCCAGCAGCGTAGTGCCCGGAGTCCAGGCCTACAATGAGCAGTTCTTC.

The V gene is TRBV18, the J gene TRBJ1-4; D remains unclear. The CDR3 is 13 residues long. V was clipped by 6 bases and J by 3 bases, with 8 bases between them. Germline CDR1 is KGHSH and CDR2 is LQKENI. The CDR3 DNA sequence: TGTGCCAGCTCCCTGGTGGCTAATGAAAAACTGTTTTTT. Protein: CASSLVANEKLFF.

The chain recombines TRBV15 with TRBJ1-4; perhaps TRBD1 as D (5 bases). Germline V gene lookup returns CDR1 LNHNV and CDR2 YYDKDF (reference sequence). Trimming took 0 bases from V and 2 from J, leaving 13 bases between them. The CDR3 extends over 17 amino acids. CDR3 nucleotide sequence: TGTGCCACCAGCAGAGACGTCGGCAGGGCGACTAATGAAAAACTGTTTTTT. Translation gives CATSRDVGRATNEKLFF.

V is TRBV6-2 or TRBV6-3 and J is TRBJ1-6; D unclear. The CDR3 runs 12 residues. Germline V gene sequence: CDR1 MNHEY, CDR2 SVGEGT. The ends were cut back, 9 bases at V and 9 bases at J, with 12 bases in the middle. This CDR3 is CASSQGSSPLHF. For the CDR3, the DNA is TGTGCCAGTAGTCAAGGATCTTCACCCCTCCACTTT.

The CDR3, as DNA: TGTGCCAGCAGCTTAGTCAGTCAGGGTGACGCTGAAGCTTTCTTT. Translated: CASSLVSQGDAEAFF. The V gene is TRBV7-2, the J gene TRBJ1-1; a weak D match, TRBD1 (5 bases). This CDR3 region has 15 residues. Deletions cut 1 base from V and 6 bases from J, with 15 bases between. Germline values: CDR1 SGHTA, CDR2 FQGNSA.

The chain joins TRBV21-1 to TRBJ2-2; TRBD2 is the table's D call and was not checked against the DNA. TRBV21-1 is classified as a pseudogene. This CDR3 is 15 amino acids long. The CDR3 protein is CASSKPPGLAGELFF. In DNA form, the CDR3 reads TGTGCCAGCAGCAAACCTCCGGGACTCGCCGGGGAGCTGTTTTTT.

Turning to this clone: The identical CDR3 is also encoded by other nucleotide sequences in the sample. This chain uses TRBV19 with TRBJ1-1, with D uncertain. CDR3 length: 12 amino acids. Trimming left V 1 base short and J 3 bases short, with 3 bases between. Germline V CDR1 and CDR2: LNHDA, SQIVND (reference sequence). CDR3: CASSIGYTEAFF. CDR3 sequence (DNA): TGTGCCAGTAGTATAGGCTACACTGAAGCTTTCTTT. Variable domain in full (rest from reference TRBV19 and TRBJ1-1): DGGITQSPKYLFRKEGQNVTLSCEQNLNHDAMYWYRQDPGQGLRLIYYSQIVNDFQKGDIAEGYSVSREKKESFPLTVTSAQKNPTAFYLCASSIGYTEAFFGQGTRLTVV.

The V and J genes are TRBV7-9 and TRBJ1-1; 10 nucleotides align to TRBD1. J lost 3 bases, V lost 1 base, and 2 bases had no gene match. The CDR3 runs 15 residues. Germline V gives CDR1 SEHNR, CDR2 FQNEAQ (reference sequence). CDR3 loop: CASSLGQGADTEAFF. DNA for the CDR3: TGTGCCAGCAGCTTAGGACAGGGGGCTGACACTGAAGCTTTCTTT.

The CDR3 spells CASSPRSTEAFF. In nucleotides, the CDR3 is TGTGCCAGCAGCCCCCGCAGCACTGAAGCTTTCTTT. The J gene is TRBJ1-1, the V gene TRBV7-9; D gene ambiguous. The CDR3 is 12 residues long. V was shortened by 5 bases and J by 4 bases, with 8 bases between the two germline ends. CDR1 and CDR2 (germline): SEHNR, FQNEAQ (reference sequence).

The chain combines TRBV7-2 with TRBJ2-2; possibly TRBD1 for D (6 bases). The CDR3 runs to 15 residues. The V end was cut by 5 bases, the J end by 7 bases, with 17 bases between. Germline V lookup: CDR1 SGHTA, CDR2 FQGNSA. The CDR3 DNA follows: TGTGCCAGCAGCACCCCCCGTACAGGGAACGGGGAGCTGTTTTTT. Protein sequence: CASSTPRTGNGELFF.

Here the CDR3 reads CASSPEHRATNTEAFF. For the CDR3, the DNA is TGTGCCAGCTCACCTGAACACCGGGCCACGAACACTGAAGCTTTCTTT. The chain joins TRBV18 to TRBJ1-1; no clear D. V lost 3 bases and J 1 base, leaving 15 bases between the germline ends. Germline loops: CDR1 KGHSH, CDR2 LQKENI. CDR3 length equals 16 residues. The whole variable domain, remainder taken from reference TRBV18 and TRBJ1-1, is NAGVMQNPRHLVRRRGQEARLRCSPMKGHSHVYWYRQLPEEGLKFMVYLQKENIIDESGMPKERFSAEFPKEGPSILRIQQVVRGDSAAYFCASSPEHRATNTEAFFGQGTRLTVV.

The V and J genes are TRBV7-2 and TRBJ1-2; 7 bases line up with TRBD1. Germline values: CDR1 SGHTA, CDR2 FQGNSA. CDR3 length equals 14 residues. V shed 4 bases, J shed 4 bases, and the junction held 6 bases outside the gene matches. The CDR3 loop reads CASSSTDRIYGYTF. The DNA of the CDR3 is TGTGCCAGCAGCTCCACGGACAGGATCTATGGCTACACCTTC.

This rearrangement joins TRBV5-1 to TRBJ2-1; 12 bases are shared with TRBD2. In germline, CDR1 is SGHRS, CDR2 YFSETQ. CDR3 size: 14 residues. V shed 6 bases, J shed 6 bases, and the junction held 4 bases outside the gene matches. The CDR3 sequence: CASKTSGSPNEQFF. Here the CDR3 DNA reads TGCGCCAGCAAGACTAGCGGGAGCCCCAATGAGCAGTTCTTC. Looking up the rest from reference TRBV5-1 and TRBJ2-1 gives the full variable domain: KAGVTQTPRYLIKTRGQQVTLSCSPISGHRSVSWYQQTPGQGLQFLFEYFSETQRNKGNFPGRFSGRQFSNSRSEMNVSTLELGDSALYLCASKTSGSPNEQFFGPGTRLTVL.

The chain links TRBV11-2 to TRBJ1-2; possible D gene TRBD1, 5 bases. The length of the CDR3 is 16 residues. Trimming stripped 1 base from V and 8 bases from J, with 20 bases between. The germline CDR1 and CDR2 sequences are SGHAT and FQNNGV. The CDR3, as DNA: TGTGCCAGCAGCTTAGTTGGGGGGGGAGGTTGGGACGGCTACACCTTC. It encodes CASSLVGGGGWDGYTF.